These T cell receptor beta chains were read from a single sample in a study of cytomegalovirus exposure and HLA in healthy donors. The method was immunoSEQ multiplex PCR; TCRdb's version includes in-frame clones alone and lacks a portion of them. The data include 60,000 to 70,000 clones; the top ten clones carry 4% to 5.5%. Source material: PBMCs. Source of these receptors: a man aged 25-45 years in good health and CMV-seropositive. The CDR3 runs from the conserved cysteine through the conserved F or W. A D gene is named only where the DNA matches it firmly.

v_gene: TRBV4-1
d_gene: TRBD1
j_gene: TRBJ1-1
CDR3aa: CASSPGQQNTEAFF
CDR3nt: TGCGCCAGCAGCCCGGGACAGCAGAACACTGAAGCTTTCTTT

v_gene: TRBV30
d_gene: .
j_gene: TRBJ1-1
CDR3aa: CAWSVLIAGGAAFF
CDR3nt: TGTGCCTGGAGTGTACTAATCGCGGGGGGAGCAGCTTTCTTT

v_gene: TRBV2
d_gene: TRBD1
j_gene: TRBJ2-5
CDR3aa: CASSLGQGRETQYF
CDR3nt: TGTGCCAGCAGTTTAGGACAGGGTCGGGAGACCCAGTACTTC

v_gene: TRBV6-1
d_gene: .
j_gene: TRBJ1-5
CDR3aa: CASSERLGANQPQHF
CDR3nt: TGTGCCAGCAGTGAAAGGTTAGGGGCCAATCAGCCCCAGCATTTT

v_gene: TRBV9
d_gene: .
j_gene: TRBJ2-5
CDR3aa: CASSVETSQETQYF
CDR3nt: TGTGCCAGCAGCGTAGAGACTAGCCAAGAGACCCAGTACTTC

v_gene: TRBV7-9
d_gene: .
j_gene: TRBJ2-7
CDR3aa: CASSLDLYEQYF
CDR3nt: TGCGCCAGCAGCTTAGATCTGTACGAGCAGTACTTC

v_gene: TRBV6-5
d_gene: .
j_gene: TRBJ1-5
CDR3aa: CASGNRVNQPQHF
CDR3nt: TGTGCCAGCGGAAACAGGGTAAATCAGCCCCAGCATTTT

v_gene: TRBV4-1
d_gene: TRBD1
j_gene: TRBJ2-5
CDR3aa: CASSQGGTGEKETQYF
CDR3nt: TGCGCCAGCAGCCAAGGCGGGACAGGCGAAAAAGAGACCCAGTACTTC

v_gene: TRBV9
d_gene: .
j_gene: TRBJ2-2
CDR3aa: CASSDDRGWASGKGTTGELFF
CDR3nt: TGTGCCAGCAGCGACGACAGGGGGTGGGCTAGCGGGAAAGGGACCACCGGGGAGCTGTTTTTT

v_gene: TRBV5-1
d_gene: .
j_gene: TRBJ2-5
CDR3aa: CASSRGQNQETQYF
CDR3nt: TGCGCCAGCAGCCGCGGACAGAATCAAGAGACCCAGTACTTC

v_gene: TRBV7-9
d_gene: .
j_gene: TRBJ2-1
CDR3aa: CASSDDYSYNEQFF
CDR3nt: TGTGCCAGCAGCGACGACTACTCCTACAATGAGCAGTTCTTC

v_gene: TRBV19
d_gene: TRBD2
j_gene: TRBJ2-3
CDR3aa: CASSSLAGGTDTQYF
CDR3nt: TGTGCCAGTAGCTCTCTAGCGGGTGGCACAGATACGCAGTATTTT

v_gene: TRBV4-1
d_gene: TRBD1
j_gene: TRBJ2-5
CDR3aa: CASSQVLQGARETQYF
CDR3nt: TGCGCCAGCAGCCAAGTGTTACAGGGGGCACGGGAGACCCAGTACTTC

v_gene: TRBV2
d_gene: .
j_gene: TRBJ1-1
CDR3aa: CASRPGWGTEAFF
CDR3nt: TGTGCCAGCAGACCAGGGTGGGGCACTGAAGCTTTCTTT

v_gene: TRBV14
d_gene: .
j_gene: TRBJ1-3
CDR3aa: CASSQDQGRNTIYF
CDR3nt: TGTGCCAGCAGCCAAGACCAGGGTCGGAACACCATATATTTT

v_gene: TRBV19
d_gene: .
j_gene: TRBJ1-5
CDR3aa: CASTLDSINQPQHF
CDR3nt: TGTGCCAGTACCCTCGACAGCATTAATCAGCCCCAGCATTTT

v_gene: TRBV27
d_gene: .
j_gene: TRBJ1-6
CDR3aa: CASSLSAAAPLHF
CDR3nt: TGTGCCAGCAGTTTATCGGCGGCGGCACCCCTCCACTTT

v_gene: TRBV30
d_gene: TRBD1
j_gene: TRBJ1-1
CDR3aa: CAWDRGFAEAFF
CDR3nt: TGTGCCTGGGACAGGGGGTTCGCTGAAGCTTTCTTT

v_gene: TRBV4-1
d_gene: .
j_gene: TRBJ2-1
CDR3aa: CASSHPILSSDNEQFF
CDR3nt: TGCGCCAGCAGCCATCCGATTCTGAGCTCCGACAATGAGCAGTTCTTC

v_gene: TRBV27
d_gene: .
j_gene: TRBJ2-1
CDR3aa: CASSVLGQNNEQFF
CDR3nt: TGTGCCAGCAGTGTACTAGGACAGAACAATGAGCAGTTCTTC

v_gene: TRBV7-7
d_gene: .
j_gene: TRBJ2-5
CDR3aa: CASSLENKETQYF
CDR3nt: TGTGCTAGCAGCTTAGAGAACAAAGAGACCCAGTACTTC

v_gene: TRBV6-6
d_gene: .
j_gene: TRBJ1-4
CDR3aa: CASSYGREGEKLFF
CDR3nt: TGTGCCAGCAGTTATGGCAGGGAGGGCGAAAAACTGTTTTTT

v_gene: TRBV10-3
d_gene: TRBD1
j_gene: TRBJ2-2
CDR3aa: CAISEGQALANTGELFF
CDR3nt: TGTGCCATCAGTGAAGGACAGGCGCTCGCGAACACCGGGGAGCTGTTTTTT

v_gene: TRBV12-5
d_gene: .
j_gene: TRBJ1-1
CDR3aa: CASGQGKNTEAFF
CDR3nt: TGTGCTAGTGGTCAGGGGAAGAACACTGAAGCTTTCTTT

v_gene: TRBV16
d_gene: .
j_gene: TRBJ1-1
CDR3aa: CASSPTVYYTEAFF
CDR3nt: TGTGCCAGCAGCCCGACAGTCTATTACACTGAAGCTTTCTTT

v_gene: TRBV30
d_gene: TRBD1
j_gene: TRBJ2-1
CDR3aa: CAWSTRSGTGNYNEQFF
CDR3nt: TGTGCCTGGAGTACCCGATCCGGGACAGGGAATTACAATGAGCAGTTCTTC

v_gene: TRBV9
d_gene: .
j_gene: TRBJ2-7
CDR3aa: CASSVDQGHRRLDEQYF
CDR3nt: TGTGCCAGCAGCGTAGATCAGGGACACCGTAGATTGGACGAGCAGTACTTC

v_gene: TRBV5-6
d_gene: TRBD1
j_gene: TRBJ1-4
CDR3aa: CASSTGQGEKLFF
CDR3nt: TGTGCCAGCAGCACTGGACAGGGGGAAAAACTGTTTTTT

v_gene: TRBV30
d_gene: TRBD2
j_gene: TRBJ2-3
CDR3aa: CAWSVGLAGGSTDTQYF
CDR3nt: TGTGCCTGGAGTGTCGGACTAGCGGGGGGTAGCACAGATACGCAGTATTTT

v_gene: TRBV29-1
d_gene: .
j_gene: TRBJ1-2
CDR3aa: CSVEPRYSYGYTF
CDR3nt: TGCAGCGTTGAACCCCGGTACAGCTATGGCTACACCTTC

v_gene: TRBV29-1
d_gene: .
j_gene: TRBJ2-5
CDR3aa: CSVAGAQSQYF
CDR3nt: TGCAGCGTTGCCGGTGCACAGTCCCAGTACTTC

v_gene: TRBV6-4
d_gene: .
j_gene: TRBJ1-1
CDR3aa: CASSQGRDTEAFF
CDR3nt: TGTGCCAGCAGTCAGGGGAGGGACACTGAAGCTTTCTTT

v_gene: TRBV4-2
d_gene: TRBD2
j_gene: TRBJ2-3
CDR3aa: CASSQTGLAGDRTDTQYF
CDR3nt: TGTGCCAGCAGCCAAACGGGACTAGCGGGAGATCGGACAGATACGCAGTATTTT

v_gene: TRBV7-2
d_gene: TRBD1
j_gene: TRBJ2-7
CDR3aa: CASSLAGTGASYEQYF
CDR3nt: TGTGCCAGCAGCTTAGCGGGGACAGGGGCTTCCTACGAGCAGTACTTC

v_gene: TRBV5-8
d_gene: .
j_gene: TRBJ1-5
CDR3aa: CASSSTTGITFNQPQHF
CDR3nt: TGTGCCAGCAGCTCCACTACAGGGATAACATTCAATCAGCCCCAGCATTTT

v_gene: TRBV10-2
d_gene: .
j_gene: TRBJ1-2
CDR3aa: CASSESQEANYGYTF
CDR3nt: TGCGCCAGCAGTGAGTCTCAGGAGGCTAACTATGGCTACACCTTC

v_gene: TRBV9
d_gene: TRBD1
j_gene: TRBJ2-1
CDR3aa: CASSPRDRGWNEQFF
CDR3nt: TGTGCCAGCAGCCCCCGGGACAGGGGTTGGAATGAGCAGTTCTTC

v_gene: TRBV11-3
d_gene: TRBD2
j_gene: TRBJ2-2
CDR3aa: CASSLDPLAGGNTGELFF
CDR3nt: TGTGCCAGCAGCTTAGATCCCCTAGCGGGAGGGAACACCGGGGAGCTGTTTTTT

v_gene: TRBV5-1
d_gene: .
j_gene: TRBJ1-1
CDR3aa: CASSLVAPDTEAFF
CDR3nt: TGCGCCAGCAGCTTGGTAGCCCCGGACACTGAAGCTTTCTTT

v_gene: TRBV12-5
d_gene: .
j_gene: TRBJ1-5
CDR3aa: CASAAGQSSNQPQHF
CDR3nt: TGTGCTAGTGCCGCTGGACAGTCTAGCAATCAGCCCCAGCATTTT